Below are 2 T cell receptor beta chains sequenced from a single sample in a study of blood T cell repertoires in COVID-19 (dated by TCRdb to 2018 to 2020). The library relied on the immunoSEQ multiplex PCR assay. TCRdb's version of the immuneACCESS table is confined to in-frame rearrangements and falls short of the full clone set. An unresolved V gene accounts for under half of the shortfall where checked; the remainder is of unknown origin. The sample table shows some 200,000 clones, and around nine tenths are seen once. The biggest ten clones account for 0.77% of the sample. The sample was PBMCs or T cells enriched from blood (not recorded which). These receptors came from a woman aged 18-29 years who had recovered from COVID-19.

V gene TRBV19 combines with J gene TRBJ2-3, with D possibly matching TRBD1 (6 bases). This CDR3 has 14 residues. Per germline, CDR1 LNHDA and CDR2 SQIVND (reference sequence). V gave up 10 bases and J gave up 2 bases, with 16 bases separating them. CDR3 nucleotide sequence: TGTGCCACCCAAAACAGGGATTACACAGATACGCAGTATTTT. Protein sequence: CATQNRDYTDTQYF. The full variable domain, in which reference TRBV19 and TRBJ2-3 provide the parts outside the CDR3, is DGGITQSPKYLFRKEGQNVTLSCEQNLNHDAMYWYRQDPGQGLRLIYYSQIVNDFQKGDIAEGYSVSREKKESFPLTVTSAQKNPTAFYLCATQNRDYTDTQYFGPGTRLTVL.

The rearrangement joins TRBV27 to TRBJ1-5; weak D call: TRBD1 (6 bases). The CDR3 consists of 15 residues. Trimming cost V 6 bases and J 7 bases, with 19 bases left between them. Germline V lookup: CDR1 MNHEY, CDR2 SMNVEV (reference sequence). CDR3 sequence (DNA): TGTGCCAGCAGGGAGGGGGGGCAGGACGGGCAGCCCCAGCATTTT. It translates to CASREGGQDGQPQHF.